Below, 12 T cell receptor beta chains from the same sample are listed, as sequenced in a study of tissue T cells after allogeneic stem cell transplantation. This sample's time point: mouse harvest day 14 after allogeneic transplant. Each mouse received 10^7 T-cell-depleted marrow cells plus 10^6 splenic CD5+ T cells by tail vein. Clones were sequenced by immunoSEQ multiplex PCR, and TCRdb holds only the in-frame ones, with some missing. The sample holds 4,500 or so clones, about 30% seen once. The sequencing sample was made of skin. The source of these receptors is a female BALB/c mouse given C57BL/6 T cells with graft-versus-host disease after an allogeneic hematopoietic cell transplant.

This clone was observed a few times. The gene symbols are mouse symbols. The read comes to an end 1 residue before the CDR3 does, leaving the germline J gene to fill in the end. V gene TRBV23 combines with J gene TRBJ2-4; TRBD2, the table's D call, was not compared with the DNA. CDR3 size: 15 residues. Germline V CDR1 and CDR2: KGHTA, FQNQQP. The CDR3 is CSSSQSPTSQNTLYF. The sequenced CDR3 bases are TGCTCCAGCAGTCAATCGCCAACTAGTCAAAACACCTTGTAC. The variable domain in full, with the rest retrieved from reference TRBV23 and TRBJ2-4, is DAAVTQKPRYLIKMKGQEAEMKCIPEKGHTAVFWYQQKQSKELKFLIYFQNQQPLDQIDMVKERFSAVCPSSSLCSLGIRTCEAEDSALYLCSSSQSPTSQNTLYFGAGTRLSVL.

This clone appeared a few times. Any gene name here is a mouse gene name. The read gets to within 1 residue of the CDR3 end, and the germline J gene fills in the rest. The J gene is TRBJ1-4, the V gene TRBV15, with D hard to call. The CDR3 extends over 13 amino acids. Germline V CDR1 and CDR2: SGHND, FRSKSL. V lost 5 bases to trimming and J lost 3 bases, with 7 bases between them. CDR3 DNA (partial): TGTGCCAGCAGTGCGGGCGCCAACGAAAGATTATTT. Its translation is CASSAGANERLF. The CDR3 in full is CASSAGANERLFF.

About this clone: Gene names and germline refer to mouse. The read terminates 1 residue ahead of where the CDR3 ends, so the germline J gene completes it. The chain combines TRBV26 with TRBJ2-3; D unresolved. Germline CDR1 is KGHPV and CDR2 is FQNQEV (reference sequence). The CDR3 totals 14 residues. The germline V and J ends were trimmed by 3 bases and 3 bases, with 10 bases remaining between them. The covered CDR3 bases are TGTGCCAGCAGTCTTCCAGGAGGGGCAGAAACGCTGTAT. This encodes CASSLPGGAETLY. The full CDR3 reads CASSLPGGAETLYF.

This clone was detected only a few times. Germline and genes here are mouse. The read stops 1 residue short of the end of the CDR3; the missing end is completed from the germline J gene. This chain joins TRBV12-1 and TRBJ1-1; D remains unclear. Germline-derived CDR1 and CDR2 are SGHSN and HYEKVE. The CDR3 has 11 amino acids. Trimming left V 1 base short and J 1 base short, with 0 bases between. The part of the CDR3 DNA that was read is TGTGCCAGCTCTCTAAACACAGAAGTCTTC. Its translation is CASSLNTEVF. The CDR3 in full is CASSLNTEVFF.

Comment on this clone: Gene labels here are mouse ones. Read coverage stops 1 residue before the CDR3 terminus; the germline J gene supplies the remainder. This rearrangement joins TRBV23 to TRBJ2-7; the D segment call TRBD1 is taken from the table without a DNA check. Germline V gene lookup returns CDR1 KGHTA and CDR2 FQNQQP. The CDR3 is 13 residues long. The chain's CDR3 is CSSSQSEGYEQYF. CDR3 bases read: TGCTCCAGCAGTCAATCAGAGGGGTATGAACAGTAC.

Turning to this clone: These gene names are mouse names. Read coverage stops 1 residue before the CDR3 terminus; the germline J gene supplies the remainder. The genes are TRBV24 and TRBJ2-2; 10 bases align to TRBD2. The V gene's germline CDR1 is KGHTA and CDR2 FRNEEI. The CDR3 consists of 16 residues. V lost 3 bases, J lost 3 bases, and 4 bases stayed unmatched. The sequenced part of the CDR3 DNA is TGTGCCAGCAGTCTATCCGGGACTGGGGACACCGGGCAGCTCTAC. Residues: CASSLSGTGDTGQLY. The whole CDR3 protein is CASSLSGTGDTGQLYF.

This clone came up once. Gene labels here are mouse ones. The CDR3 goes on 1 residue after the read ends, and that part is filled in from the germline J gene. The rearrangement joins TRBV26 to TRBJ1-1; D may be TRBD1 (5 bases). Germline CDR1 KGHPV, CDR2 FQNQEV (reference sequence). The length of the CDR3 is 11 residues. Trimming removed 4 bases at V and 6 bases at J, with 6 bases between. This CDR3 reads CASSPGPEVFF. The CDR3 DNA, read in part, is TGTGCCAGCAGTCCGGGGCCAGAAGTCTTC.

Regarding this clone: Gene labels here are mouse ones. The DNA ends 1 residue before the CDR3 does, and the rest of the CDR3 is filled in from the germline J gene. J is TRBJ2-7 and V is TRBV3; 8 bases fit TRBD1. This CDR3 has 14 amino acids. Germline assignment: CDR1 SNHLY and CDR2 FYNGKV (reference sequence). With 3 bases clipped from V and 0 bases from J, the junction kept 1 base outside the gene matches. The DNA read from the CDR3 is TGTGCCAGCAGCTTGGGACAGGCCTCCTATGAACAGTAC. Residues: CASSLGQASYEQY. The CDR3, in full, reads CASSLGQASYEQYF.

Remarks on this clone: Gene names denote mouse genes. The read ends 1 residue shy of where the CDR3 ends; the end is completed using the germline J gene. This chain uses TRBV12-2 with TRBJ2-7, with 8 bases identical to TRBD2. Germline-derived CDR1 and CDR2 are SGHLS and HYDKME. This CDR3 comprises 13 residues. The ends lost 3 bases at V and 7 bases at J; junction bases unmatched: 7. The part of the CDR3 DNA that was read is TGTGCCAGCTCTATCGACTGGGGAGACGAACAGTAC. Residues: CASSIDWGDEQY. The whole CDR3 protein reads CASSIDWGDEQYF.

As concerns this clone: Mouse gene names apply. With the read ending 1 residue before the CDR3 end, the germline J gene is used to fill in that end. The chain couples TRBV2 to TRBJ1-4; possibly TRBD1 for D (5 bases). CDR3 size: 17 residues. The germline V gene has CDR1 LGHNA and CDR2 YSYQKL. With 2 bases removed from V and 0 bases from J, the gap between germline ends came to 13 bases. The part of the CDR3 DNA that was read is TGTGCCAGCAGCCAAATGGGGGGGGGAATTTCCAACGAAAGATTATTT. Translation: CASSQMGGGISNERLF. The whole CDR3 protein reads CASSQMGGGISNERLFF.

On this clone itself: Gene names and germline refer to mouse. The read terminates 1 residue before the CDR3 end, so the remaining end is supplied by the germline J gene. The chain has TRBV23 and TRBJ2-7; the D segment call TRBD2 is taken from the table without a DNA check. CDR3 length: 11 residues. From germline, CDR1 is KGHTA and CDR2 FQNQQP. The CDR3 here is CSSSLGYEQYF. The DNA read from the CDR3 is TGCTCCAGCAGTCTGGGCTATGAACAGTAC. The whole variable domain, remainder taken from reference TRBV23 and TRBJ2-7, is DAAVTQKPRYLIKMKGQEAEMKCIPEKGHTAVFWYQQKQSKELKFLIYFQNQQPLDQIDMVKERFSAVCPSSSLCSLGIRTCEAEDSALYLCSSSLGYEQYFGPGTRLTVL.

Comments on this clone: All gene names here are mouse names. The CDR3 spells CASSSQGRGSDYTF. The CDR3 DNA, read in part, is TGTGCCAGCAGCTCGCAGGGACGGGGCTCCGACTACACC. The chain employs TRBV3 and TRBJ1-2; D possibly corresponds to TRBD1 (5 bases). The read falls 1 residue short of the CDR3 end, and the missing part is taken from the germline J gene. V lost 4 bases, J lost 4 bases, and 13 bases lay in between. The CDR3 extends over 14 amino acids. Per germline, CDR1 SNHLY and CDR2 FYNGKV (reference sequence).